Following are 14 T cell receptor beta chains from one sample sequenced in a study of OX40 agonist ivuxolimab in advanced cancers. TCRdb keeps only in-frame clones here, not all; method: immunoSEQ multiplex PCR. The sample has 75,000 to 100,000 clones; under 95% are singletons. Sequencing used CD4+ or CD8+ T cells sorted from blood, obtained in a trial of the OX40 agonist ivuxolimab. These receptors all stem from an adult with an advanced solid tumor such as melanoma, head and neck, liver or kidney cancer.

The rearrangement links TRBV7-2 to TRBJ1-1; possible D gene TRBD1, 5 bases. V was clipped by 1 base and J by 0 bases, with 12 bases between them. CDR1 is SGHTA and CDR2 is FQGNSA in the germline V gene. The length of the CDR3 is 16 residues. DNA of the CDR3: TGTGCCAGCAGCTTAGATGCAGGGACCATGAACACTGAAGCTTTCTTT. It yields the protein CASSLDAGTMNTEAFF.

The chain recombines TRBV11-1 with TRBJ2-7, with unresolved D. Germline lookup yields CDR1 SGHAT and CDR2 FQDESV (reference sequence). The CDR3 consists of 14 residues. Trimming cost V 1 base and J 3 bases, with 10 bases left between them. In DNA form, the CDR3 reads TGTGCCAGCAGCTTAGGAGTGGGTAGCTACGAGCAGTACTTC. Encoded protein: CASSLGVGSYEQYF. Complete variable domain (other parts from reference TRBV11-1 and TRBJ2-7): EAEVAQSPRYKITEKSQAVAFWCDPISGHATLYWYRQILGQGPELLVQFQDESVVDDSQLPKDRFSAERLKGVDSTLKIQPAELGDSAMYLCASSLGVGSYEQYFGPGTRLTVT.

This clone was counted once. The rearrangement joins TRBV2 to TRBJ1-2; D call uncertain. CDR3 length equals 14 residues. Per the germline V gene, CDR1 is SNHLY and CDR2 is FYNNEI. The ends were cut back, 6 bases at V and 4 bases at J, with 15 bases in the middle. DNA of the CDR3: TGTGCCAGCAGACCCGGGATCCAAATCTATGGCTACACCTTC. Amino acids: CASRPGIQIYGYTF.

For the CDR3, the DNA is TGTGCCAGTAGTATGGGCACTTTGAACACTGAAGCTTTCTTT. Translation: CASSMGTLNTEAFF. The rearrangement uses TRBV19 and TRBJ1-1; unclear D gene. Germline CDR1 is LNHDA and CDR2 is SQIVND (reference sequence). V was pared by 3 bases and J by 0 bases, with 8 bases between. This CDR3 region has 14 residues.

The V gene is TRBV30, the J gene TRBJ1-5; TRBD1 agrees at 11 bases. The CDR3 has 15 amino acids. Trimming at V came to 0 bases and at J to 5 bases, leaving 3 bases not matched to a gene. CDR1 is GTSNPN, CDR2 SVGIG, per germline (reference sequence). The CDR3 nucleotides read TGTGCCTGGAGTGTTTCGGGACAGGGGGATCAGCCCCAGCATTTT. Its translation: CAWSVSGQGDQPQHF.

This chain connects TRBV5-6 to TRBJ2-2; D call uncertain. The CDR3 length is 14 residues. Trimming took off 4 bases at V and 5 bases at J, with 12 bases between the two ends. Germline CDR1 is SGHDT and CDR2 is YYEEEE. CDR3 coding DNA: TGTGCCAGCAGCCGCGGCCTTCCAACCGGGGAGCTGTTTTTT. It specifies CASSRGLPTGELFF.

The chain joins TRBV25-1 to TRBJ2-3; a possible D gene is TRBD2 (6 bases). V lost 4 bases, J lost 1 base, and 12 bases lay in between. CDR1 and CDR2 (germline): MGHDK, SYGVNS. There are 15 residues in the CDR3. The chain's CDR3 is CASSAHGTGTDTQYF. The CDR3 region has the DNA TGTGCCAGCAGTGCCCACGGGACTGGCACAGATACGCAGTATTTT.

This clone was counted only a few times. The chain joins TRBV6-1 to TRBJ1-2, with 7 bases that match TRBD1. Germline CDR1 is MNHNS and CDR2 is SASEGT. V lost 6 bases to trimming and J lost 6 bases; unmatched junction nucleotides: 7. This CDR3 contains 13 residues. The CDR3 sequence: CASSRQGRDGYTF. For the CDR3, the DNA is TGTGCCAGCAGCCGACAGGGACGGGATGGCTACACCTTC.

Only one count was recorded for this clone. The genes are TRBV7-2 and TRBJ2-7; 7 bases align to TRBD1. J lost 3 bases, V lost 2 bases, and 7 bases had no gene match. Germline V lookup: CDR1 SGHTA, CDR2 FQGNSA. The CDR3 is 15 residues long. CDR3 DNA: TGTGCCAGCAGCTTAACTAGGGGGCGGGTCTACGAGCAGTACTTC. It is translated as CASSLTRGRVYEQYF.

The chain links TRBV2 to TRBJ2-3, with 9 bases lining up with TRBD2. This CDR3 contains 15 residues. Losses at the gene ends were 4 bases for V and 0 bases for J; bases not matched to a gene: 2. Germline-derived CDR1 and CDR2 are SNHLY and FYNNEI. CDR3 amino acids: CASSGLAGSTDTQYF. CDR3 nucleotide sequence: TGTGCCAGCAGTGGGCTAGCGGGAAGCACAGATACGCAGTATTTT. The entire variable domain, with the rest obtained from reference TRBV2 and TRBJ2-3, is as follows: EPEVTQTPSHQVTQMGQEVILRCVPISNHLYFYWYRQILGQKVEFLVSFYNNEISEKSEIFDDQFSVERPDGSNFTLKIRSTKLEDSAMYFCASSGLAGSTDTQYFGPGTRLTVL.

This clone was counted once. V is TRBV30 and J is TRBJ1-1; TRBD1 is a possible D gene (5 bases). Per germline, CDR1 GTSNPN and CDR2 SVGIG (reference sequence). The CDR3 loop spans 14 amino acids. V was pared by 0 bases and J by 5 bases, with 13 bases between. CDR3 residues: CAWSVGRDSTEAFF. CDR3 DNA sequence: TGTGCCTGGAGTGTCGGCAGGGATTCGACTGAAGCTTTCTTT.

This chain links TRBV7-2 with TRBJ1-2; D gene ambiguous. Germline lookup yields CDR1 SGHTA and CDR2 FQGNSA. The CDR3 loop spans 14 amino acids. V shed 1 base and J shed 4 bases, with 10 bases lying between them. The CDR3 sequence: CASSLERAIYGYTF. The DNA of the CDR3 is TGTGCCAGCAGCTTAGAACGGGCAATCTATGGCTACACCTTC.

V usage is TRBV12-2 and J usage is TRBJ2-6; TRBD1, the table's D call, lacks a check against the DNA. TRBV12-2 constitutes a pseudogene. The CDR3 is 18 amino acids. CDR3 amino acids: CASRLITPDRSGANVLTF. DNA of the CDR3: TGTGCAAGTCGCTTAATCACCCCAGACAGGTCTGGGGCCAACGTCCTGACTTTC.

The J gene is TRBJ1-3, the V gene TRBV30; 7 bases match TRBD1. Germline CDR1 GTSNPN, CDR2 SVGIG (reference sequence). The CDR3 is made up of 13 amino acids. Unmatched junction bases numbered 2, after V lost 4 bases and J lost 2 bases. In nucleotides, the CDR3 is TGTGCCTGGACAAGGGGGCCTGGAAACACCATATATTTT. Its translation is CAWTRGPGNTIYF. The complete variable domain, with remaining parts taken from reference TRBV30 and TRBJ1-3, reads SQTIHQWPATLVQPVGSPLSLECTVEGTSNPNLYWYRQAAGRGLQLLFYSVGIGQISSEVPQNLSASRPQDRQFILSSKKLLLSDSGFYLCAWTRGPGNTIYFGEGSWLTVV.